This entry lists 7 T cell receptor beta chains sequenced from one sample in a study of blood T cell repertoires in COVID-19. Measured with immunoSEQ multiplex PCR; TCRdb has only the in-frame clones, and not every one. The sample lists 350,000 to 450,000 clones; 87% were seen once. Sequencing was performed on PBMCs or T cells enriched from blood (not recorded which). These receptors were collected from a man aged 40-55 years in a cohort exposed to, infected with or recovered from COVID-19 (not recorded which).

This chain's CDR3 is CASSQTSGRAGGTDTQYF. The CDR3 nucleotides are TGTGCCAGCAGCCAAACTAGCGGGAGGGCCGGGGGCACAGATACGCAGTATTTT. The genes are TRBV21-1 and TRBJ2-3; the D call in the table, TRBD2, was not verified against the DNA. TRBV21-1 is assigned pseudogene status. This CDR3 is built from 18 residues.

The J gene is TRBJ2-7, the V gene TRBV5-6; D is possibly TRBD1 (5 bases). The germline V gene encodes CDR1 SGHDT and CDR2 YYEEEE. V lost 2 bases and J 0 bases, leaving 6 bases between the germline ends. This CDR3 is 13 amino acids long. CDR3 residues: CASSFQGSYEQYF. CDR3 DNA: TGTGCCAGCAGCTTTCAGGGCTCCTACGAGCAGTACTTC.

Only a few counts were recorded for this clone. J is TRBJ1-2 and V is TRBV10-2, with a possible D match to TRBD1 (5 bases). The CDR3 is 14 amino acids. Trimming cost V 5 bases and J 2 bases, with 12 bases left between them. Germline values: CDR1 WSHSY, CDR2 SAAADI. The CDR3 coding sequence is TGCGCCAGCAGTAGAATTCAGGGAAACTATGGCTACACCTTC. Its translation is CASSRIQGNYGYTF.

The chain recombines TRBV18 with TRBJ2-5, with 11 positions matching TRBD2. V dropped 5 bases and J dropped 2; count of bases not matched to a gene: 1. CDR1 and CDR2 (germline): KGHSH, LQKENI. This CDR3 is 14 amino acids long. The CDR3 DNA sequence: TGTGCCAGCTCAGGGACTAGCGGACAAGAGACCCAGTACTTC. It is translated as CASSGTSGQETQYF.

V gene TRBV5-1 combines with J gene TRBJ1-1; 7 nucleotides align to TRBD1. The CDR3 sequence is 12 residues long. The V gene's germline CDR1 is SGHRS and CDR2 YFSETQ. With 8 bases clipped from V and 1 base from J, the junction kept 2 bases outside the gene matches. CDR3 in DNA: TGCGCCAGTAGACAGGGGAACACTGAAGCTTTCTTT. Its translation: CASRQGNTEAFF.

The chain joins TRBV5-6 to TRBJ2-1, with a tentative D call TRBD2 (6 bases). V gave up 4 bases and J gave up 7 bases, with 12 bases separating them. The CDR3 length is 13 residues. Germline values: CDR1 SGHDT, CDR2 YYEEEE. CDR3 DNA sequence: TGTGCCAGCAGCCGGACTATGGGAAATGAGCAGTTCTTC. Residues: CASSRTMGNEQFF.

V and J are TRBV16 and TRBJ2-5; TRBD1 matches 7 bases. Losses at the gene ends were 2 bases for V and 5 bases for J; bases not matched to a gene: 5. The CDR3 is made up of 14 amino acids. Germline V CDR1 and CDR2: KGHSY, FQNENV. CDR3 coding DNA: TGTGCCAGCAGCCAACGACAGGGCCGGGAGACCCAGTACTTC. Translation gives CASSQRQGRETQYF.